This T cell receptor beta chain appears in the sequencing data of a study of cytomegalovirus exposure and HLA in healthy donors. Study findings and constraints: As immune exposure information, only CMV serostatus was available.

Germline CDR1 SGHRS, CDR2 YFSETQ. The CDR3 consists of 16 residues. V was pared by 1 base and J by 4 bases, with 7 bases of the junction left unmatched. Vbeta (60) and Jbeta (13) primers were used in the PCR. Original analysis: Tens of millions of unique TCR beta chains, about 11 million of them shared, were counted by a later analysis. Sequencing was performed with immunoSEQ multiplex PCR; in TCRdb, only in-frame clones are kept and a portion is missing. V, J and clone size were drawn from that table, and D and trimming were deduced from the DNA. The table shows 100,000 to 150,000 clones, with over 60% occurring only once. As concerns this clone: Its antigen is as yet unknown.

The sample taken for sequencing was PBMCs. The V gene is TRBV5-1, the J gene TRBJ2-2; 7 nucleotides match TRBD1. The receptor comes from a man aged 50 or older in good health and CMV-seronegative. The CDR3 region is CASSLSSGTVTGELFF. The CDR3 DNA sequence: TGCGCCAGCAGCTTGAGCTCCGGGACAGTCACCGGGGAGCTGTTTTTT.